Presented here are 9 T cell receptor beta chains from one specimen sequenced in a study of CD8+ T cells in alopecia areata. Once RNA had been extracted, it was reverse transcribed into cDNA to act as the sequencing template. The method was immunoSEQ multiplex PCR; TCRdb's version includes in-frame clones alone and lacks a portion of them. The repertoire holds around 100,000 clones, with 50% to 75% as singletons. Treatment in this sample: oral pan-JAK inhibitor, 5-10 mg twice daily. The specimen was CD8+ T cells sorted from blood, collected at week 24, from a patient treated with tofacitinib. The receptors originated from a human donor with alopecia areata.

The chain links TRBV6-5 to TRBJ2-7, with D perhaps given as TRBD1 or TRBD2 (5 bases each). The CDR3 is 13 amino acids. V lost 0 bases to trimming and J lost 6 bases, with 9 bases between them. Germline V CDR1 and CDR2: MNHEY, SVGAGI. CDR3 nucleotide sequence: TGTGCCAGCAGTTACTCGGAAGGGACCGAGCAGTACTTC. This gives the protein CASSYSEGTEQYF.

The V and J genes are TRBV7-9 and TRBJ1-2, with D possibly matching TRBD1 (6 bases). The CDR3 sequence is 15 residues long. Germline V gene lookup returns CDR1 SEHNR and CDR2 FQNEAQ (reference sequence). V lost 2 bases to trimming and J lost 5 bases, with 15 bases between them. CDR3 sequence: CASSLLTRGAYGYTF. The CDR3 DNA reads TGTGCCAGCAGCTTACTCACCAGGGGCGCATATGGCTACACCTTC. Filled out from reference TRBV7-9 and TRBJ1-2, the complete variable domain reads DTGVSQNPRHKITKRGQNVTFRCDPISEHNRLYWYRQTLGQGPEFLTYFQNEAQLEKSRLLSDRFSAERPKGSFSTLEIQRTEQGDSAMYLCASSLLTRGAYGYTFGSGTRLTVV.

This clone was found a few times. The chain carries TRBV27 and TRBJ1-5; D is undetermined. The CDR3 length is 17 residues. Germline CDR1 MNHEY, CDR2 SMNVEV (reference sequence). V was trimmed by 4 bases and J by 0 bases, leaving 16 bases between them. The CDR3 region has the DNA TGTGCCAGCAGTTCGTTTAACCACGGGGATAGCAATCAGCCCCAGCATTTT. Protein: CASSSFNHGDSNQPQHF.

The genes are TRBV7-8 and TRBJ2-7; 13 bases line up with TRBD2. The CDR3 loop spans 18 amino acids. Trimming cost V 4 bases and J 3 bases; bases outside gene matches: 12. In germline, CDR1 is SGHVS, CDR2 FQNEAQ. CDR3 in amino acids: CASSSRTSRTSGGYEQYF. CDR3 bases: TGTGCCAGCAGCTCGCGGACGTCAAGGACTAGCGGGGGCTACGAGCAGTACTTC.

This clone was detected only a few times. This chain links TRBV27 with TRBJ1-6; TRBD1 might be the D (5 bases). This CDR3 contains 14 residues. CDR1 is MNHEY, CDR2 SMNVEV, per germline (reference sequence). V lost 7 bases, J lost 3 bases, and 10 bases lay in between. CDR3 sequence: CASTRDGYNSPLHF. The CDR3 nucleotides read TGTGCCAGCACCCGGGACGGCTATAATTCACCCCTCCACTTT.

The count of this clone is one. For the CDR3, the DNA is TGTGCCAGCAGCGGCTGGGTCGGGCAGGACGAGCAGTACTTC. Translated: CASSGWVGQDEQYF. The rearrangement links TRBV7-9 to TRBJ2-7, with unresolved D. CDR3 size: 14 residues. V lost 5 bases and J lost 5, with 16 bases in between. Germline CDR1 and CDR2: SEHNR and FQNEAQ (reference sequence).

The chain is built from TRBV27 and TRBJ1-1; a possible D gene is TRBD1 (6 bases). V was cut by 3 bases and J by 1 base, with 12 bases left in between. Germline CDR1 MNHEY, CDR2 SMNVEV (reference sequence). This CDR3 has 15 residues. DNA for the CDR3: TGTGCCAGCAGTTTGTCACAGGGAGGGAACACTGAAGCTTTCTTT. It encodes CASSLSQGGNTEAFF.

The chain recombines TRBV6-5 with TRBJ1-6; D call uncertain. The CDR3 length is 13 residues. With 10 bases removed from V and 0 bases from J, the gap between germline ends came to 7 bases. The germline CDR1 and CDR2 sequences are MNHEY and SVGAGI. As DNA, the CDR3 is TGTGCCACCGTGGGCTCCTATAATTCACCCCTCCACTTT. Translating gives CATVGSYNSPLHF.

The genes are TRBV9 and TRBJ1-5, with D perhaps TRBD1 (6 bases). The CDR3 spans 14 residues. In germline, CDR1 is SGDLS, CDR2 YYNGEE. Trimming stripped 4 bases from V and 4 bases from J, with 12 bases between. The CDR3 protein is CASSLGQPNQPQHF. Written as DNA, the CDR3 is TGTGCCAGCAGCCTTGGACAGCCGAATCAGCCCCAGCATTTT.